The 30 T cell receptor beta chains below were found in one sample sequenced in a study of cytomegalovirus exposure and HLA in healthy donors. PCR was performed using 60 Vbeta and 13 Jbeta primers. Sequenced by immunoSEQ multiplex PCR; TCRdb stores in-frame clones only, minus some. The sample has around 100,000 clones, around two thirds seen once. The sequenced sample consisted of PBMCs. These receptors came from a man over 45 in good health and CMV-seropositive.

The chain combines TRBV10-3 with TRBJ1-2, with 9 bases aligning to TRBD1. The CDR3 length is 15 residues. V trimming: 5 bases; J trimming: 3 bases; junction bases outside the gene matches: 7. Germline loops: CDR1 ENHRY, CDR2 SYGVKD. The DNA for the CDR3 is TGTGCCATCAGTAAACACAGGGGGCGCGACTATGGCTACACCTTC. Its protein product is CAISKHRGRDYGYTF.

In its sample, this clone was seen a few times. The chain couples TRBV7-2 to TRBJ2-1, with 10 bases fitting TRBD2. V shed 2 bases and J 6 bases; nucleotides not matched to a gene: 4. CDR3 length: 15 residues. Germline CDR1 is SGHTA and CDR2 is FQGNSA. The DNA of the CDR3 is TGTGCCAGCAGCTTAAAAGCGGGGGGGTTCAATGAGCAGTTCTTC. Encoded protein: CASSLKAGGFNEQFF.

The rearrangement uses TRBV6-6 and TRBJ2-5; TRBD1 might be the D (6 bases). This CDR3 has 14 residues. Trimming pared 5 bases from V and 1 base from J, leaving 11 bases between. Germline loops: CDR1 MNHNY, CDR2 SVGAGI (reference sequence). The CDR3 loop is CASSTSDSQETQYF. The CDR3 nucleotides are TGTGCCAGCAGTACCTCGGACAGCCAAGAGACCCAGTACTTC.

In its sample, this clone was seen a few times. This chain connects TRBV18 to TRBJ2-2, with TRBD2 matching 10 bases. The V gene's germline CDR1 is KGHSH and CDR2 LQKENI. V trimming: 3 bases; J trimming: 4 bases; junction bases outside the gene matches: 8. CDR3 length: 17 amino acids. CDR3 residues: CASSPGTSGMITGELFF. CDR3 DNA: TGTGCCAGCTCACCTGGCACTAGCGGGATGATCACCGGGGAGCTGTTTTTT.

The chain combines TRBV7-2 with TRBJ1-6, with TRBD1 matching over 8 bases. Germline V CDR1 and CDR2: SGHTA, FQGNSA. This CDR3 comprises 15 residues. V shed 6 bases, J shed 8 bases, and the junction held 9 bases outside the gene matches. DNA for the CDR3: TGTGCCAGCAGGCCTCCTCAGGGGGCGTATTCACCCCTCCACTTT. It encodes CASRPPQGAYSPLHF.

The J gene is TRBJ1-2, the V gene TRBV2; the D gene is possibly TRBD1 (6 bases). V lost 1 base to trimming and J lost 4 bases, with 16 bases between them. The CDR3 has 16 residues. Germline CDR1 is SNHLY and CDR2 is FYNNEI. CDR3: CASSEEGVGAGYGYTF. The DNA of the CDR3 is TGTGCCAGCAGTGAAGAGGGGGTAGGGGCAGGCTATGGCTACACCTTC.

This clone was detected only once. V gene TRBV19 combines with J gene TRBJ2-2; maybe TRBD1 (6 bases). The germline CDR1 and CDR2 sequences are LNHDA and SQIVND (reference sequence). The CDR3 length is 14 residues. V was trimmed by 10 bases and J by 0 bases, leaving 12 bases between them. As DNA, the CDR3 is TGTGCCACCACGGGACACGCGAACACCGGGGAGCTGTTTTTT. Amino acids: CATTGHANTGELFF.

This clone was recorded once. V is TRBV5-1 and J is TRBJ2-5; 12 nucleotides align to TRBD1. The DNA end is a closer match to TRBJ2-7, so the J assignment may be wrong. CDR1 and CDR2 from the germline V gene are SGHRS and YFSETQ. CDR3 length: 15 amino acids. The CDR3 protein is CASSLGTGGPYEQYF. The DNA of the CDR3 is TGCGCCAGCAGCTTAGGGACAGGGGGCCCCTACGAGCAGTACTTC.

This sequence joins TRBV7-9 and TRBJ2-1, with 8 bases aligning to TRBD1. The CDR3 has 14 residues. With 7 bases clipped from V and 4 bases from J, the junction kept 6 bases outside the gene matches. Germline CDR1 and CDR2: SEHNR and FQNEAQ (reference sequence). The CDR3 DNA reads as TGTGCCAGCATCCGGACAGGGAGGTACAATGAGCAGTTCTTC. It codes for CASIRTGRYNEQFF. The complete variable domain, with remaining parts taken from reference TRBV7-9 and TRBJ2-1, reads DTGVSQNPRHKITKRGQNVTFRCDPISEHNRLYWYRQTLGQGPEFLTYFQNEAQLEKSRLLSDRFSAERPKGSFSTLEIQRTEQGDSAMYLCASIRTGRYNEQFFGPGTRLTVL.

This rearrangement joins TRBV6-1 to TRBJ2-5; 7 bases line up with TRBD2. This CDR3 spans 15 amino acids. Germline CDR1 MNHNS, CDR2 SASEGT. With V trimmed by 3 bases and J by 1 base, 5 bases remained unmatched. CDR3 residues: CASSEGSGPQETQYF. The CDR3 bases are TGTGCCAGCAGTGAGGGTAGCGGGCCCCAAGAGACCCAGTACTTC.

CDR3 nucleotide sequence: TGCGCCAGCGCATCACTACAGGGGAGGAATGAGCAGTTCTTC. Its protein product is CASASLQGRNEQFF. This chain links TRBV5-1 with TRBJ2-1, with D possibly being TRBD1 (7 bases). V lost 7 bases, J lost 7 bases, and 18 bases lay in between. Germline-derived CDR1 and CDR2 are SGHRS and YFSETQ. The CDR3 length is 14 residues.

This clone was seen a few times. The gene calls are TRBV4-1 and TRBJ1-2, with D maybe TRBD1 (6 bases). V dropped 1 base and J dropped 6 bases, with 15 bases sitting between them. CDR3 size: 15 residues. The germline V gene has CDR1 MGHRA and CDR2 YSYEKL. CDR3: CASSQAMGAENGYTF. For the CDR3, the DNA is TGCGCCAGCAGCCAAGCAATGGGGGCTGAAAATGGCTACACCTTC.

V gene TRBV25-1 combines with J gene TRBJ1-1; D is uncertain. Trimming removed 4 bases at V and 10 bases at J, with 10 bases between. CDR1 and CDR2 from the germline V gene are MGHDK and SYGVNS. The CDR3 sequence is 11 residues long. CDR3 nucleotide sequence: TGTGCCAGCAGTGGGCCAAGAAGAGCTTTCTTT. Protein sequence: CASSGPRRAFF.

This CDR3 reads CASSEWGGKGYTF. CDR3 nucleotide sequence: TGTGCCAGCAGTGAATGGGGGGGCAAGGGCTACACCTTC. V gene TRBV25-1 combines with J gene TRBJ1-2; a possible D gene is TRBD1 (6 bases). The germline V and J ends were trimmed by 1 base and 8 bases, with 11 bases remaining between them. Germline assignment: CDR1 MGHDK and CDR2 SYGVNS. This CDR3 has 13 residues.

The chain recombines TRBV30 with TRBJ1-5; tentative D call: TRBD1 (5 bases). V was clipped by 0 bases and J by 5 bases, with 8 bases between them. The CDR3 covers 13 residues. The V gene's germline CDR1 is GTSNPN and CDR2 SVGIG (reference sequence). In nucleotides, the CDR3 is TGTGCCTGGAGTGTCTCGGGGGATCAGCCCCAGCATTTT. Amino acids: CAWSVSGDQPQHF.

In nucleotides, the CDR3 is TGCGCCAGCGGTGATAGCGGGGGGCCGGAGACCCAGTACTTC. Translation gives CASGDSGGPETQYF. This rearrangement joins TRBV5-1 to TRBJ2-5, with TRBD2 identical over 10 bases. The CDR3 runs 14 residues. With 7 bases clipped from V and 5 bases from J, the junction kept 8 bases outside the gene matches. CDR1 and CDR2 (germline): SGHRS, YFSETQ.

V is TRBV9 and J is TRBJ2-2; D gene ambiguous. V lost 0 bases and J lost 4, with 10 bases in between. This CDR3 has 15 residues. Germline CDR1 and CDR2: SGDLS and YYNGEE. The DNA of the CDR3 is TGTGCCAGCAGCGTAGATCACAGTGCCACCGGGGAGCTGTTTTTT. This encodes CASSVDHSATGELFF.

The CDR3 sequence is CASSVGLAGGNEQFF. The CDR3 nucleotides are TGTGCCAGCAGCGTAGGGCTAGCGGGAGGCAATGAGCAGTTCTTC. The chain carries TRBV9 and TRBJ2-1; 11 nucleotides line up with TRBD2. This CDR3 is 15 amino acids long. The V gene's germline CDR1 is SGDLS and CDR2 YYNGEE. Germline trimming cut 0 bases from V and 6 bases from J; bases unmatched to any gene: 2.

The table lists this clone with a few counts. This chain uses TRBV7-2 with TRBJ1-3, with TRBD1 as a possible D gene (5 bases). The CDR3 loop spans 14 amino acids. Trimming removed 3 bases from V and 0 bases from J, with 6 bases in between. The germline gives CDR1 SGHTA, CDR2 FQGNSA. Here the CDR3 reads CASSFTGSGNTIYF. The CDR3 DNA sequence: TGTGCCAGCAGCTTCACAGGCTCTGGAAACACCATATATTTT.

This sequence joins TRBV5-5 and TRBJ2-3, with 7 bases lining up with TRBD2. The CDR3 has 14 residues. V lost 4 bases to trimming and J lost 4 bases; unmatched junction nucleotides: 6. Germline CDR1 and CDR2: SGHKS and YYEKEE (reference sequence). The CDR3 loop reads CASSSGARADTQYF. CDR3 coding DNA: TGTGCCAGCAGCAGCGGGGCCCGGGCAGATACGCAGTATTTT.

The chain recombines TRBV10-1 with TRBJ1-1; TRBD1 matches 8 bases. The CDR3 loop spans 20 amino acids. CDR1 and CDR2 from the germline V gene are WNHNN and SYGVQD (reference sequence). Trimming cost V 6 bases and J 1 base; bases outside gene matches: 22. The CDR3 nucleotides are TGCGCCAGCAGCGCTACTACCCCGGACAGGGATAAGGGGTGGAACACTGAAGCTTTCTTT. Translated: CASSATTPDRDKGWNTEAFF.

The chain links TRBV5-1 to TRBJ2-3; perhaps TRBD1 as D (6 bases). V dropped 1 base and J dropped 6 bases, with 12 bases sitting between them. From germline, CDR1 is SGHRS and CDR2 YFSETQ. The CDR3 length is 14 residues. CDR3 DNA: TGCGCCAGCAGCTTGCAGGGGTCACAGGATACGCAGTATTTT. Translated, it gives CASSLQGSQDTQYF.

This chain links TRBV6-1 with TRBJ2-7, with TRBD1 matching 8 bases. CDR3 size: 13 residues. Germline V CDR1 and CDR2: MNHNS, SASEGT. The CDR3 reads CASSPRMRTGILV. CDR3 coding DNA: TGTGCCAGCAGTCCCCGAATGCGGACAGGGATTCTTGTT.

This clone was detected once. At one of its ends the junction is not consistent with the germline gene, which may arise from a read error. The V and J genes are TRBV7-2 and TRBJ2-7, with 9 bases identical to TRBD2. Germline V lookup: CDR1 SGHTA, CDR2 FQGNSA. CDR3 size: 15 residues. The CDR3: CASSFQSGRYYERYF. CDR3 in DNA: TGTGCCAGCAGCTTTCAGAGCGGGAGGTACTACGAGCGGTACTTC.

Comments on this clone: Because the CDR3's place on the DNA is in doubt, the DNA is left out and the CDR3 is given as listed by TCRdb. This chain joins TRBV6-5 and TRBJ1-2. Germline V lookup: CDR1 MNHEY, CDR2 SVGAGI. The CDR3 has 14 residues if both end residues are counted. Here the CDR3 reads CASSTSGGAYGYTF.

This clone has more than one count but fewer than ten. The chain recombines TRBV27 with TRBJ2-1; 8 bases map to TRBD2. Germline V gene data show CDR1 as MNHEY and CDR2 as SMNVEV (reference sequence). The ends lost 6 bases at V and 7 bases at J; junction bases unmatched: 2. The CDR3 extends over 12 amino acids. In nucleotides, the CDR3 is TGTGCCAGCAGCAGACTAGCGAATGAGCAGTTCTTC. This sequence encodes CASSRLANEQFF.

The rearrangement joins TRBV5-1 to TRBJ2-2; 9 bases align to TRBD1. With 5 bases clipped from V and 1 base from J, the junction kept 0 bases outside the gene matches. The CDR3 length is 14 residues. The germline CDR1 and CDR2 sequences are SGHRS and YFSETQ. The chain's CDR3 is CASRGQGNTGELFF. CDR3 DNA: TGCGCCAGCAGGGGACAGGGGAACACCGGGGAGCTGTTTTTT.

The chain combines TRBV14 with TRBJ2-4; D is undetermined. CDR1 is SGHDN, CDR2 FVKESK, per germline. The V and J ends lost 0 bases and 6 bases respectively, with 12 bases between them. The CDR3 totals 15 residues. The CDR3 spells CASSQDLGVTNIQYF. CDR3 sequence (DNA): TGTGCCAGCAGCCAAGATCTAGGTGTTACAAACATTCAGTACTTC.

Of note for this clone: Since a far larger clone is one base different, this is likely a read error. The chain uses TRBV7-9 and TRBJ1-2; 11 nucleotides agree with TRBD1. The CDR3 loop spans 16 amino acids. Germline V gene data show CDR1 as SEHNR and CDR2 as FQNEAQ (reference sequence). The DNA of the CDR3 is TGTTCCAGCAGCTCGGTCGTGGGACAGGGGGACTATGGCTACACCTTC. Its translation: CSSSSVVGQGDYGYTF.

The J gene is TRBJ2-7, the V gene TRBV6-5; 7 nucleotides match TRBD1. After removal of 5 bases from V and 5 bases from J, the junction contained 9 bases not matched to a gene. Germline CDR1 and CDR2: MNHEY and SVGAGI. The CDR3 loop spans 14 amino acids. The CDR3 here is CASSRATGYDEQYF. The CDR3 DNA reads TGTGCCAGCAGTAGAGCGACAGGGTACGACGAGCAGTACTTC.